This is a list of T cell receptor beta chains from one sample in a study of shared clonotypes between healthy human individuals. Only in-frame clones appear in the TCRdb table, and some are missing; sequencing was by immunoSEQ multiplex PCR. Seen here are about 1.9 million clones, roughly 95% observed once, and the top ten hold around 1.7%. The sequencing sample was made of naive CD8+ T cells from PBMCs. All receptors come from a man younger than 30 in good health. Some clones in this sample may be carry-over from other donors' samples. Both conserved end residues are trimmed from each CDR3. The D gene is left open where the match is weak.

CDR3 length	D gene	V gene	CDR3 protein
12	-	TRBV5-6	ASSLASNTGELF
12	-	TRBV2	ATMRDSSSYEQY
13	TRBD1	TRBV4-1	ASSPRDRDFYEQY
13	TRBD1	TRBV6-6	ASSPGTGGFYEQY
13	-	TRBV5-1	ASSFTPSSYNEQF
12	TRBD2	TRBV4-1	ASSQERGSGEQY
15	TRBD1	TRBV27	ASSKRTGPAGADTQY
15	TRBD1	TRBV10-3	AISEAPTGTGNQPQH
11	-	TRBV6-4	ASSGGRGQYDT
11	-	TRBV28	ASSLSGHYGYT
13	-	TRBV6-5	ASSYSRGVTDTQY
12	-	TRBV7-9	ASSFDGSAVEAF
13	TRBD2	TRBV4-3	ASTGSRLAKNEQF
12	-	TRBV5-1	ASSSPGRRVGYT
12	-	TRBV7-9	ASSFGDTGNTIY
13	-	TRBV19	ASSARPSGSYEQY
12	-	TRBV7-9	ASSPENVPNEQY
15	TRBD2	TRBV18	ASSPPVLAGTVETQY
13	TRBD2	TRBV5-1	ASSTQREEADTQY
12	-	TRBV19	ASSIGIAHNEQF
9	-	TRBV7-9	ASSLGREQF
11	-	TRBV10-1	ATTSGADYGYT
13	TRBD1	TRBV11-1	ASSLYRDSSHGYT
11	-	TRBV6-6	ASSTRTVGIQY
15	-	TRBV18	ASSPGVGRDFYNEQF
11	-	TRBV29-1	SVFASSYNEQF
10	TRBD1	TRBV10-3	AIRGTAYEQY
9	-	TRBV7-9	ASSLGAEQF
13	-	TRBV4-3	ASSLGDSSYNEQF
14	-	TRBV9	ASSARHGGSTDTQY
10	-	TRBV2	ASESVRTEAF
11	-	TRBV11-2	ASSLIMGSFQF
11	-	TRBV28	ASSYRTNEKLF
15	-	TRBV5-1	ASSLGGLGDSNQPQH
13	TRBD1	TRBV18	ASSPAGTGNQPQH
11	-	TRBV7-9	ASGVPGANVLT
14	-	TRBV27	ASSPSQGIIPYEQY
14	-	TRBV7-9	ASSSHGGGPTDTQY
18	TRBD2	TRBV4-3	ASSQGQGSVAGTNTGELF
12	-	TRBV4-1	ASSQDQGGGGYT
13	-	TRBV6-1	ASFGQGPNTGELF
12	-	TRBV30	ALFTRVNSYEQY
11	-	TRBV27	ASSLASYNEQF
14	TRBD1	TRBV7-8	ASSLPGGGRGNEQF
15	TRBD1	TRBV7-9	ASSPRGQGIANTEAF
13	TRBD1	TRBV5-4	ASSTGRDSSYEQY
15	-	TRBV12-2	ASRPGTGVGDKNIQY
12	-	TRBV29-1	SVEAVSGANVLT
11	-	TRBV28	ASSLGAGAEQY
15	TRBD1	TRBV19	ASTKYVDRGRFTEAF
12	-	TRBV27	ASSFLGAGDTQY
13	-	TRBV30	AWKTLSGGLYGYT
14	-	TRBV6-1	ASSEVTGWVNTEAF
13	TRBD2	TRBV4-3	ASSPRSSGYNEQF
10	-	TRBV27	ASSLRGQPQH